This T cell receptor beta chain was observed in a study of regulatory T cells in long-lasting Graves disease. Study-wide results and limits: More public clonotypes were shared by persistent patients (about 3,000) than by new patients (about 970). It was peripheral blood alone, not thyroid tissue, that was studied. TRBV28, TRBJ1-2 and TRBJ2-5 emerged as the favored segments in persistent disease. Newly diagnosed Graves' patients had higher TCR diversity than persistent ones.

Time point given: newly diagnosed GD, antithyroid drugs for less than 3 months. RNA extracted from PBMCs served as the sequencing template. This clonotype was seen more than once but under ten times. Its antigen is not identified. A much more abundant neighbour one base away suggests this may be a read error. The CDR3 consists of 15 residues. Germline loops: CDR1 SGHRS, CDR2 YFSETQ. iRepertoire HTBI primers and Arm-PCR of CDR3 regions built TCR beta libraries. TCRdb ran MiXCR on the multiplex PCR reads and lists one entry per CDR3 protein. The sample holds hundreds of thousands of distinct CDR3 sequences, 15% to 19% seen once.

The V call is TRBV5-1, the J call TRBJ2-3; 8 nucleotides agree with TRBD2. Sequencing was performed on peripheral blood mononuclear cells (PBMCs), taken at new diagnosis, from a patient treated with antithyroid drugs. The origin of this receptor is a female donor with Graves disease. The CDR3: CASNSGTSRADTQYF. As DNA, the CDR3 is TGTGCCAGCAACTCAGGGACTAGTCGAGCAGATACGCAGTATTTT.